The clone carrying this TCR beta chain has only one observation. The sample comes from a study of shared clonotypes between healthy human individuals. The data were produced by immunoSEQ multiplex PCR, yet TCRdb's version contains in-frame clones alone and is incomplete. The sample includes roughly 2.2 million clones, 92% seen only once; the top ten take 0.37%. Germline V gene lookup returns CDR1 SGDLS and CDR2 YYNGEE. Trimming took off 1 base at V and 7 bases at J, with 8 bases between the two ends. The CDR3 spans 12 residues. Sequenced material: naive CD4+ T cells from PBMCs. Subset denoted: CD45RA+ positively selected. V gene TRBV9 combines with J gene TRBJ1-1; maybe TRBD1 (5 bases). This TCR derives from a man aged 18 to 35 in good health. Some clones in this sample may be carry-over from other donors' samples. Here the CDR3 reads CASSVPRGEAFF. The CDR3 DNA reads as TGTGCCAGCAGCGTACCTAGGGGTGAAGCTTTCTTT.